This passage covers 18 T cell receptor beta chains from one sample sequenced in a study of vaccination and CD4 T cells after COVID-19. No antigens are known for them. Treatment: 10-day PBMC culture with coronavirus spike peptide pools or control peptides (ViraFEST assay). The study sequenced cultured CD4+ T cell DNA using the Oncomine TCR Beta short-read assay. TCRdb re-called the PCR reads with MiXCR, one entry per CDR3 protein. Counted here are about 12,000 distinct CDR3 sequences, roughly 60% occurring once; the ten biggest clones make up under 9%. Source: CD4+ T cells from blood, cultured in vitro, taken before SARS-CoV-2 vaccination. All receptors derive from a human donor who had recovered from COVID-19.

The chain joins TRBV2 to TRBJ2-7; D gene unclear. V was pared by 6 bases and J by 5 bases, with 8 bases between. The CDR3 runs 11 residues. Germline values: CDR1 SNHLY, CDR2 FYNNEI. DNA of the CDR3: TGTGCCAGCAGCCTCCGGAACGAGCAGTACTTC. Its translation is CASSLRNEQYF.

The gene calls are TRBV7-2 and TRBJ2-3; no reliable D call. The CDR3 is 12 amino acids. The germline V gene has CDR1 SGHTA and CDR2 FQGNSA. Trimming cost V 5 bases and J 1 base, with 4 bases left between them. CDR3 region: CASSQGTDTQYF. In DNA form, the CDR3 reads TGTGCCAGCAGCCAGGGCACAGATACGCAGTATTTT.

Concerning this clonotype itself: At one boundary the junction diverges from the germline segment, which might be a read error. The rearrangement uses TRBV4-1 and TRBJ1-6; tentatively, D is TRBD1 (5 bases). The germline gives CDR1 MGHRA, CDR2 YSYEKL. The CDR3 is 17 amino acids. CDR3 residues: CASSQDRGSSYNPPLHF. DNA of the CDR3: TGCGCCAGCAGCCAAGATCGGGGCAGCTCCTATAATCCACCCCTCCACTTT.

CDR3 sequence reads: CASSLAGGANNEQFF. The CDR3 region has the DNA TGTGCCAGCAGCTTAGCGGGAGGGGCCAACAATGAGCAGTTCTTC. J is TRBJ2-1 and V is TRBV7-6; 7 bases map to TRBD2. The germline gives CDR1 SGHVS, CDR2 FNYEAQ. This CDR3 is 15 amino acids long. V shed 0 bases, J shed 5 bases, and the junction held 4 bases outside the gene matches.

The CDR3 sequence is CSADLSGGVGTDTQYF. Written as DNA, the CDR3 is TGCAGTGCTGATCTTAGCGGGGGCGTTGGCACAGATACGCAGTATTTT. The V call is TRBV20-1, the J call TRBJ2-3; 9 positions match TRBD2. The length of the CDR3 is 16 residues. Germline lookup yields CDR1 DFQATT and CDR2 SNEGSKA (reference sequence). The V segment lost 5 bases and the J segment 1 base; nucleotides outside the gene matches: 10.

Comment on this clonotype: Here the CDR3 omits its conserved ending phenylalanine or tryptophan, so a read error is the likely source. The rearrangement links TRBV7-8 to TRBJ1-1; no reliable D call. Trimming took off 8 bases at V and 0 bases at J, with 13 bases between the two ends. Per the germline V gene, CDR1 is SGHVS and CDR2 is FQNEAQ. This CDR3 is built from 14 residues. The CDR3 DNA reads as TGTGCCAGCCGGGTCGAGGCACTGAACACTGAAGCTTTCCTT. Protein sequence: CASRVEALNTEAFL.

This clonotype was seen a handful of times. V usage is TRBV11-2 and J usage is TRBJ1-6, with TRBD1 as a possible D gene (6 bases). This CDR3 region has 12 residues. Germline CDR1 reads SGHAT; CDR2 reads FQNNGV. V was trimmed by 5 bases and J by 9 bases, leaving 8 bases between them. The CDR3 nucleotides read TGTGCCAGCAGCCCCAGGGGTTCACCCCTCCACTTT. Translating gives CASSPRGSPLHF.

This chain uses TRBV19 with TRBJ2-6; TRBD2 matches 11 bases. The ends lost 2 bases at V and 4 bases at J; junction bases unmatched: 10. Germline V gene lookup returns CDR1 LNHDA and CDR2 SQIVND (reference sequence). The CDR3 is made up of 19 amino acids. CDR3 sequence reads: CASSIWRLAGPPGANVLTF. The CDR3 bases are TGTGCCAGTAGTATATGGAGACTAGCGGGGCCCCCCGGGGCCAACGTCCTGACTTTC.

Only a few counts were recorded for this clonotype. The chain is built from TRBV7-2 and TRBJ2-7; TRBD2 matches 8 bases. Per germline, CDR1 SGHTA and CDR2 FQGNSA. Germline trimming cut 1 base from V and 2 bases from J; bases unmatched to any gene: 4. CDR3 length: 15 amino acids. CDR3 DNA sequence: TGTGCCAGCAGCTTAGGCGTCGGGGGGGCCTACGAGCAGTACTTC. The encoded protein is CASSLGVGGAYEQYF. The variable domain in full, completed from reference TRBV7-2 and TRBJ2-7, reads GAGVSQSPSNKVTEKGKDVELRCDPISGHTALYWYRQSLGQGLEFLIYFQGNSAPDKSGLPSDRFSAERTGGSVSTLTIQRTQQEDSAVYLCASSLGVGGAYEQYFGPGTRLTVT.

This chain links TRBV7-9 with TRBJ2-6, with D perhaps matching TRBD1 (5 bases). This CDR3 is 17 amino acids long. The ends were cut back, 2 bases at V and 0 bases at J, with 11 bases in the middle. Germline lookup yields CDR1 SEHNR and CDR2 FQNEAQ (reference sequence). In DNA form, the CDR3 reads TGTGCCAGCAGCTTATGGGGCAGGGTCTCTGGGGCCAACGTCCTGACTTTC. As protein: CASSLWGRVSGANVLTF. The full variable domain, with the rest looked up from reference TRBV7-9 and TRBJ2-6, is DTGVSQNPRHKITKRGQNVTFRCDPISEHNRLYWYRQTLGQGPEFLTYFQNEAQLEKSRLLSDRFSAERPKGSFSTLEIQRTEQGDSAMYLCASSLWGRVSGANVLTFGAGSRLTVL.

J is TRBJ1-2 and V is TRBV10-3, with D uncertain. This CDR3 has 14 amino acids. Trimming took off 2 bases at V and 8 bases at J, with 15 bases between the two ends. From germline, CDR1 is ENHRY and CDR2 SYGVKD. CDR3 residues: CAISETTDASGYTF. CDR3 nucleotides: TGTGCCATCAGTGAGACTACGGACGCATCGGGCTACACCTTC.

The chain uses TRBV7-8 and TRBJ1-5; D may be TRBD1 (5 bases). The CDR3 has 13 residues. Germline V CDR1 and CDR2: SGHVS, FQNEAQ. V was cut by 2 bases and J by 7 bases, with 9 bases left in between. The CDR3, as DNA: TGTGCCAGCAGCTTAAATCGGGACCAGCCCCAGCATTTT. Translation gives CASSLNRDQPQHF.

This clonotype was counted only a few times. This chain uses TRBV6-5 with TRBJ1-2, with D unresolved. CDR3 length: 13 amino acids. The V end was cut by 2 bases, the J end by 4 bases, with 8 bases between. Germline V lookup: CDR1 MNHEY, CDR2 SVGAGI. The CDR3 region is CASSYDGSYGYTF. The DNA of the CDR3 is TGTGCCAGCAGTTACGACGGATCCTATGGCTACACCTTC.

The J gene is TRBJ1-6, the V gene TRBV6-4; tentative D call: TRBD1 (5 bases). Deletions cut 6 bases from V and 7 bases from J, with 10 bases between. The CDR3 loop spans 13 amino acids. CDR1 is MRHNA, CDR2 SNTAGT, per germline. CDR3 residues: CASREGPNSPLHF. CDR3 coding DNA: TGTGCCAGCAGAGAGGGGCCAAATTCACCCCTCCACTTT.

The chain employs TRBV27 and TRBJ2-3; D is unresolved. V dropped 6 bases and J dropped 7 bases, with 8 bases sitting between them. The CDR3 runs 11 residues. The germline V gene encodes CDR1 MNHEY and CDR2 SMNVEV (reference sequence). The CDR3 here is CASREGYTQYF. The CDR3 nucleotides read TGTGCCAGCAGAGAAGGCTATACGCAGTATTTT.

This rearrangement joins TRBV18 to TRBJ1-5, with 8 bases aligning to TRBD1. The V gene's germline CDR1 is KGHSH and CDR2 LQKENI. The CDR3 runs 15 residues. J was trimmed by 6 bases and V by 6 bases; bases with no gene match: 10. The CDR3 DNA sequence: TGTGCCAGCTCGCCTACAGGGGGGGACGGTCAGCCCCAGCATTTT. This encodes CASSPTGGDGQPQHF. The full variable domain, with the rest looked up from reference TRBV18 and TRBJ1-5, is NAGVMQNPRHLVRRRGQEARLRCSPMKGHSHVYWYRQLPEEGLKFMVYLQKENIIDESGMPKERFSAEFPKEGPSILRIQQVVRGDSAAYFCASSPTGGDGQPQHFGDGTRLSIL.

This clonotype was seen more than once but under ten times. The chain employs TRBV11-3 and TRBJ2-3; TRBD2 matches 8 bases. The CDR3 is 16 residues long. After removal of 3 bases from V and 0 bases from J, the junction contained 5 bases not matched to a gene. Germline lookup yields CDR1 SGHNT and CDR2 YENEEA. This CDR3 is CASSFRTSLSTDTQYF. The CDR3 DNA follows: TGTGCCAGCAGCTTTCGGACTAGCCTTAGCACAGATACGCAGTATTTT.

This clonotype was recorded a few times. The chain is built from TRBV7-8 and TRBJ1-5, with D possibly being TRBD1 (5 bases). CDR1 and CDR2 (germline): SGHVS, FQNEAQ. Between the trimmed V and J ends, which lost 5 bases and 2 bases, there was a span of 16 bases. This CDR3 is built from 16 residues. CDR3 loop: CASSAQQGRGNQPQHF. The CDR3 coding sequence is TGTGCCAGCAGCGCTCAGCAGGGACGGGGCAATCAGCCCCAGCATTTT.